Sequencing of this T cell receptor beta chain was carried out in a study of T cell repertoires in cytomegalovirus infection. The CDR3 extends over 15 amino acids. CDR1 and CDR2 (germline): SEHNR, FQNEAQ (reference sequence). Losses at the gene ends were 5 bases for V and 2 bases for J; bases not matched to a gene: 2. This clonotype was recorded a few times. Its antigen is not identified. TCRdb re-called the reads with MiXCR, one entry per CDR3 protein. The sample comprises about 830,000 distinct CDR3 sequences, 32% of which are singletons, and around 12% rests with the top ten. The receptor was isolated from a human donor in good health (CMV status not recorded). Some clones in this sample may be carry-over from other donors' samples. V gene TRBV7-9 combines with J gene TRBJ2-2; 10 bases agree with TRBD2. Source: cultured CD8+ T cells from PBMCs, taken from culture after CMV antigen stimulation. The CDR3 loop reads CASSTSGENTGELFF. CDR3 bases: TGTGCCAGCAGCACTAGCGGGGAAAACACCGGGGAGCTGTTTTTT.